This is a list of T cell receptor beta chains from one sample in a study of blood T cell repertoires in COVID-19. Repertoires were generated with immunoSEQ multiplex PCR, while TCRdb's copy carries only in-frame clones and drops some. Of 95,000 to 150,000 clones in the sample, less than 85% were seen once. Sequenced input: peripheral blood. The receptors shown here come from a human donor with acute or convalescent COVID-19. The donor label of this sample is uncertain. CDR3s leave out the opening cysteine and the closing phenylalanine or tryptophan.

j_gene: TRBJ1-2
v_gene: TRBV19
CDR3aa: ASNAMQGDGYT

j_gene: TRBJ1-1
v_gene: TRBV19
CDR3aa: ASRRQGVTTEAF

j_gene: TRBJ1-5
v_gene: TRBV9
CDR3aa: ASSRQGGGNQPQH

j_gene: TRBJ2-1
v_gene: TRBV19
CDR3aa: ASSSPGLAGFNEQF

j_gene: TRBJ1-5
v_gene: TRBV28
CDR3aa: ASSLEGFNQPQH

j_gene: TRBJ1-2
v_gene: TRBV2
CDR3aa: ASGGTANGYT

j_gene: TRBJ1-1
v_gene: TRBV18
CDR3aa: ASSGETGSTEAF

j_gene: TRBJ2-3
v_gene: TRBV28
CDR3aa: ASAVWDRGTDTQY

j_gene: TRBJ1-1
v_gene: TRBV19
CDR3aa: ASSIGLTNTEAF

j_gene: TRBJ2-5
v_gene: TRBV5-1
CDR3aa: ASSTDRGGEGETQY

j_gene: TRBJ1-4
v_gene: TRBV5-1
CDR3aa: ASSESGTGDEKLF

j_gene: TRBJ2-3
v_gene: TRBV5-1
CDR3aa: ASTSGVDTQY

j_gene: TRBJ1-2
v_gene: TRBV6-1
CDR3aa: ASSDHQGTLNYGYT

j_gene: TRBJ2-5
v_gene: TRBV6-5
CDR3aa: ASRKGAVKETQY